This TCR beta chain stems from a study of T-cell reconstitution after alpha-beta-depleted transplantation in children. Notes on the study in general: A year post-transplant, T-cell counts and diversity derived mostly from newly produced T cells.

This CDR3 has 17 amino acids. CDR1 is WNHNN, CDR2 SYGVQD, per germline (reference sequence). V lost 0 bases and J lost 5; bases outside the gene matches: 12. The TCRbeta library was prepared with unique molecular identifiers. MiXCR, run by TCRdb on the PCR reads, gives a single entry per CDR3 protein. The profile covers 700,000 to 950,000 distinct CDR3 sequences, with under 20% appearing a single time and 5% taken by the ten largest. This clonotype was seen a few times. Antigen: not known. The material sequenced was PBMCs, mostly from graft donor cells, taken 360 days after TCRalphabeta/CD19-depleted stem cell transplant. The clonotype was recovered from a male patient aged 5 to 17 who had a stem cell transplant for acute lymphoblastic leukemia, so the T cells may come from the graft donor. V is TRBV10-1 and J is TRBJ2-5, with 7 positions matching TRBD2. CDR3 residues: CASSESLLGRARETQYF. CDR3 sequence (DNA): TGCGCCAGCAGTGAGTCACTTCTTGGGAGGGCCCGTGAGACCCAGTACTTC.